This T cell receptor beta chain is from a study of neurological immune-mediated disorders. TCRdb reanalysed the 5' RACE reads using MiXCR and keeps one entry per CDR3 protein. This sample has more than 55,000 distinct CDR3 sequences, with around 24% found just once. The CDR3 is 14 residues long. CDR1 is SGHTA, CDR2 FQGNSA, per germline. Trimming stripped 5 bases from V and 4 bases from J, with 12 bases between. At least ten counts were recorded for this clonotype. The time point denotes: technical triplicate 2. The chain is built from TRBV7-2 and TRBJ1-3; D is perhaps TRBD1 (6 bases). What was sequenced was PBMCs. This receptor was taken from a man aged 60-69 years with HTLV-1-associated myelopathy (HAM/TSP). The CDR3 DNA sequence: TGTGCCAGCAGCAAAGGGGGGTTCGGAAACACCATATATTTT. This translates into CASSKGGFGNTIYF.